This T cell receptor beta chain emerged from a study of radiotherapy plus CTLA-4 blockade in lung cancer. About the study: 18% of patients responded objectively, and 31% achieved disease control.

The germline V gene has CDR1 LNHDA and CDR2 SQIVND (reference sequence). J gave up 3 bases and V 5 bases, and 6 bases lay outside the gene matches. CDR3 length: 14 residues. It was focal radiation plus CTLA-4 blockade with ipilimumab that patients with chemo-refractory metastatic non-small-cell lung cancer received. The table came from immunoSEQ multiplex PCR; TCRdb's copy has only in-frame clones and leaves some out. The sample lists about 87,000 clones; roughly 86% were seen once. On this clone: Its cognate antigen is unknown.

The study's findings and limits: Response was reportedly best predicted by early blood T cell clone dynamics, with interferon-beta. Once radiotherapy plus ipilimumab had been given, TCR clones derived from tumor expanded in blood.

The sample consisted of peripheral blood, taken from a patient treated with radiotherapy plus ipilimumab. The V and J genes are TRBV19 and TRBJ1-1, with 7 bases fitting TRBD1. This clonotype was sampled from a human donor with non-small cell lung cancer that progressed on radiotherapy plus ipilimumab. This CDR3 is CASSEQGDYTEAFF. The CDR3 DNA reads TGTGCCAGTAGTGAGCAGGGGGACTACACTGAAGCTTTCTTT.